The text below deals with one TCR beta chain. The antigen is undetermined. It was RNA transcripts that yielded the amplified TCR beta CDR3 regions. RT-PCR in the first round (using the HTBI primer set) targeted the TCR CDR3. TCRdb re-called the multiplex PCR reads through MiXCR, storing one row per CDR3 protein. The sample has 700,000 to 850,000 distinct CDR3 sequences; just over 35% are singletons. The source of the sample is a study of T cells in Graves' hyperthyroidism and ophthalmopathy. Study in general: Blood from the periphery was taken at initial diagnosis, before any treatment.

Newly diagnosed hyperthyroidism, duration under 2 months, in patients aged 18 to 65. From germline, CDR1 is MDHEN and CDR2 SYDVKM. The CDR3 extends over 12 amino acids. Between the trimmed V and J ends, which lost 7 bases and 11 bases, there was a span of 15 bases. Study outcomes and limitations: Stable hyperthyroidism was told apart from ophthalmopathy by a model built on 13 V-J features. Blood also showed most of the thyroid clonotypes that were expanded above 0.001.

The receptor's source is a woman between 40 and 55 years old with Graves' hyperthyroidism. The chain is built from TRBV28 and TRBJ1-5; the D is unclear. The sample consisted of blood. The CDR3 sequence: CASTPHRRAQHF. CDR3 DNA sequence: TGTGCCAGCACCCCCCACCGACGGGCCCAGCATTTT.